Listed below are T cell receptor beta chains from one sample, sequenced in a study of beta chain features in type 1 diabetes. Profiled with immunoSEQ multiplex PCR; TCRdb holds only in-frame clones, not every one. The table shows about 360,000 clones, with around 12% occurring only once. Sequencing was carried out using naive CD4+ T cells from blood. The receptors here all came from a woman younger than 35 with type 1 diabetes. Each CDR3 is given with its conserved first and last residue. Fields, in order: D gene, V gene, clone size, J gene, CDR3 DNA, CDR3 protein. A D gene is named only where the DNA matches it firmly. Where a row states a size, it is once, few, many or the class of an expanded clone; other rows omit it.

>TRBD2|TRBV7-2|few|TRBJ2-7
TGTGCCAGCAGCCCGACTAGCGGGAGGGTCGAGCAGTACTTC
CASSPTSGRVEQYF
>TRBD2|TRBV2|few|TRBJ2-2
TGTGCCAGCAACGGGAGGACTGCCCCCACCGGGGAGCTGTTTTTT
CASNGRTAPTGELFF
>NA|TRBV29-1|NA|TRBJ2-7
TGCAGCGTGAGCCCTGGGCTCCGCTCCTACGAGCAGTACTTC
CSVSPGLRSYEQYF
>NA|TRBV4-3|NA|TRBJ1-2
TGCGCCAGCAGCCAAGATGAGGCCAGAGCCTTCTATGGCTACACCTTC
CASSQDEARAFYGYTF
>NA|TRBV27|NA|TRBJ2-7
TGTGCCAGCAGAGGCAGGCTCTCCTACGAGCAGTACTTC
CASRGRLSYEQYF
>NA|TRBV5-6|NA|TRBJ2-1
TGTGCCAGCAGCCAACCGGGTGAGCAGTTCTTC
CASSQPGEQFF
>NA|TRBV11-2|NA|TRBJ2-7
TGTGCCAGCAGCTCCGCCTACGAGCAGTACTTC
CASSSAYEQYF
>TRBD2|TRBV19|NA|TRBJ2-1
TGTGCCAGTAGTATCCTAGCGGGGGGCCAGGGTGAGCAGTTCTTC
CASSILAGGQGEQFF
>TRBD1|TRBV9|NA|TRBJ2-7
TGTGCCAGCAGCGTAAGGGACAGGGGCCACGAGCAGTACTTC
CASSVRDRGHEQYF
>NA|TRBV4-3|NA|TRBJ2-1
TGCGCCAGCAGCCAAGAAAGAGTCCCAGTCGGGGGGCACAGTGAGCAGTTCTTC
CASSQERVPVGGHSEQFF
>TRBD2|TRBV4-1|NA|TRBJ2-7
TGCGCCAGCAGCCAAGGCCCGGGCGGGGGGCTCGAGCAGTACTTC
CASSQGPGGGLEQYF
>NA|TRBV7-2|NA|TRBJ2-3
TGTGCCAGCAGCAGGCGGCCTTACACAGATACGCAGTATTTT
CASSRRPYTDTQYF
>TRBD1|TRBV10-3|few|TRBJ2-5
TGTGCCATCAGTGACCAGTCCCGGGACAGCCAAGAGACCCAGTACTTC
CAISDQSRDSQETQYF
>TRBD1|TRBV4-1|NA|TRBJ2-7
TGCGCCAGCAGCCAAGTGGCAGGGGGCCTCAACGAGCAGTACTTC
CASSQVAGGLNEQYF
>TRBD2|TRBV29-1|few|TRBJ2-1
TGCAGCGCCCCAGCCAGCGGGAGCGGGGTCTATGAGCAGTTCTTC
CSAPASGSGVYEQFF
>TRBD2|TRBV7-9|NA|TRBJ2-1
TGTGCCAGTCAACCAGCGGGGGCGGGTGAGCAGTTCTTC
CASQPAGAGEQFF
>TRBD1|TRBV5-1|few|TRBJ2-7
TGCGCCAGCAGCCGGACAGGGGGTCCCTACGAGCAGTACTTC
CASSRTGGPYEQYF
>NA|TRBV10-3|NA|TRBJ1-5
TGTGCCATCAGTGACCCCCGCGGGGGCAGGCAGCCCCAGCATTTT
CAISDPRGGRQPQHF
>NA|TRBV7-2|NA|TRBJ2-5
TGTGCCAGCAGCTTAGACGGTGAGACCCAGTACTTC
CASSLDGETQYF
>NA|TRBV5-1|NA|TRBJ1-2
TGCGCCAGCAGCCGGGAGGGTCAGAATAACTATGGCTACACCTTC
CASSREGQNNYGYTF
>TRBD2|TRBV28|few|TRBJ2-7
TGTGCCAGCAGAATAGCGGGAGGCGTCTACGAGCAGTACTTC
CASRIAGGVYEQYF
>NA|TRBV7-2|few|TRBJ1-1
TGTGCCAGCAGCTTAGCCACCCCTCGGGAGGGGGAAGCTTTCTTT
CASSLATPREGEAFF
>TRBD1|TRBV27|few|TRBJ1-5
TGTGCCAGCAGGCCCGGGACAGGGGCAAGCAATCAGCCCCAGCATTTT
CASRPGTGASNQPQHF
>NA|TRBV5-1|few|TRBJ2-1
TGCGCCAGCAGTCCCCGGGTATTGACCCCCACCGGGCAGTTCTTC
CASSPRVLTPTGQFF
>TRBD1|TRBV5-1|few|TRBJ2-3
TGCGCCAGCAGCACCCGACAGGGTTCGAGCACAGATACGCAGTATTTT
CASSTRQGSSTDTQYF
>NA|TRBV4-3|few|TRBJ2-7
TGCGCCAGCAGCCTGATCACTCCGGGAGAACACCTTCTGCGTTCCTACGAGCAGTACTTC
CASSLITPGEHLLRSYEQYF
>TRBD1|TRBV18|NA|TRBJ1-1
TGTGCCAGCTCACCGAACAGGGGGGTGATGAACACTGAAGCTTTCTTT
CASSPNRGVMNTEAFF
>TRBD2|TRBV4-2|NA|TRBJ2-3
TGTGCCAGCAGCCAAGAGGGTTGGGCGGGAGCGGGCACAGATACGCAGTATTTT
CASSQEGWAGAGTDTQYF
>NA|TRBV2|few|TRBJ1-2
TGTGCCAGCAGAGCTTCGGGTGGTCTCGGCTACACCTTC
CASRASGGLGYTF
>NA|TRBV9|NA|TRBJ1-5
TGTGCCAGCAGCGCCGACATGAGCAATCAGCCCCAGCATTTT
CASSADMSNQPQHF
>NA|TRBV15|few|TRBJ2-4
TGTGCCACCAGCAGGGCGGGGCAGAAGAACATTCAGTACTTC
CATSRAGQKNIQYF
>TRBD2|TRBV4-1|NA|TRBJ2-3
TGCGCCAGCAGCCCCAAAATGGCTAGCGGTGACCCGGATACGCAGTATTTT
CASSPKMASGDPDTQYF